These 10 T cell receptor beta chains share one sample of origin, sequenced in a study of blood T cell repertoires in COVID-19. The protocol was immunoSEQ multiplex PCR, while the TCRdb copy is restricted to in-frame clones and leaves out a portion. The table shows 180,000 or so clones, with roughly 90% occurring only once. The sample comprised peripheral blood. These receptors originate from a man between 45 and 60 years old with acute or convalescent COVID-19.

The chain recombines TRBV4-3 with TRBJ1-1; D is undetermined. CDR3 length: 13 amino acids. Trimming stripped 1 base from V and 1 base from J, with 4 bases between. CDR1 and CDR2 (germline): LGHNA, YSLEER. The chain's CDR3 is CASSQAQNTEAFF. DNA of the CDR3: TGCGCCAGCAGCCAAGCACAGAACACTGAAGCTTTCTTT.

A word on this clone: The same CDR3 is also encoded by other DNA sequences in this sample. The chain has TRBV19 and TRBJ2-1, with 14 bases that match TRBD2. The CDR3 runs 14 residues. Per the germline V gene, CDR1 is LNHDA and CDR2 is SQIVND (reference sequence). J lost 7 bases, V lost 5 bases, and 1 base had no gene match. CDR3 DNA: TGTGCCAGTAGTCGACTAGCGGGGGGGAATGAGCAGTTCTTC. Protein sequence: CASSRLAGGNEQFF.

The V call is TRBV4-1, the J call TRBJ2-5, with TRBD2 matching over 9 bases. CDR1 and CDR2 (germline): MGHRA, YSYEKL. The CDR3 is 15 amino acids. V trimming: 0 bases; J trimming: 4 bases; junction bases outside the gene matches: 3. CDR3 sequence reads: CASSQERGGPETQYF. The DNA of the CDR3 is TGCGCCAGCAGCCAAGAGCGGGGGGGGCCAGAGACCCAGTACTTC.

V usage is TRBV11-2 and J usage is TRBJ1-2; TRBD1 is a possible D gene (6 bases). This CDR3 contains 14 residues. CDR1 SGHAT and CDR2 FQNNGV come from the germline V gene. Trimming removed 1 base from V and 6 bases from J, with 12 bases in between. The chain's CDR3 is CASSLVQGSDGYTF. The DNA for the CDR3 is TGTGCCAGCAGCTTAGTACAGGGATCGGATGGCTACACCTTC.

The chain couples TRBV30 to TRBJ1-2; the match to TRBD1 covers 7 bases. J lost 3 bases, V lost 3 bases, and 7 bases had no gene match. Germline V gives CDR1 GTSNPN, CDR2 SVGIG (reference sequence). The CDR3 runs to 14 residues. The CDR3: CAWRAEGADYGYTF. CDR3 in DNA: TGTGCCTGGAGGGCAGAGGGGGCTGACTATGGCTACACCTTC. The full variable domain, rest sourced from reference TRBV30 and TRBJ1-2, is SQTIHQWPATLVQPVGSPLSLECTVEGTSNPNLYWYRQAAGRGLQLLFYSVGIGQISSEVPQNLSASRPQDRQFILSSKKLLLSDSGFYLCAWRAEGADYGYTFGSGTRLTVV.

V and J are TRBV25-1 and TRBJ1-4; 9 bases fit TRBD1. Germline CDR1 is MGHDK and CDR2 is SYGVNS. CDR3 length equals 18 residues. The J segment lost 5 bases and the V segment lost 3 bases, leaving 13 bases of the junction unmatched. The CDR3 here is CASSEGTGFRGGNEKLFF. The CDR3 DNA is TGTGCCAGCAGTGAGGGGACAGGGTTTCGGGGCGGAAATGAAAAACTGTTTTTT.

The CDR3 DNA sequence: TGTGCCAGCAGCCACCCCCGGAACGGAGGAGGTGGCTACACCTTC. Translating it yields CASSHPRNGGGGYTF. V and J are TRBV9 and TRBJ1-2; D is unresolved. CDR3 length: 15 amino acids. Trimming took off 4 bases at V and 7 bases at J, with 20 bases between the two ends. Germline assignment: CDR1 SGDLS and CDR2 YYNGEE.

The chain couples TRBV24-1 to TRBJ2-1, with 7 bases lining up with TRBD2. J gave up 0 bases and V 3 bases, and 4 bases lay outside the gene matches. Per the germline V gene, CDR1 is KGHDR and CDR2 is SFDVKD. The CDR3 spans 16 residues. This CDR3 reads CATSDPRGSSYNEQFF. The CDR3 DNA sequence: TGTGCCACCAGTGATCCGCGGGGGAGCTCCTACAATGAGCAGTTCTTC.

This chain uses TRBV10-1 with TRBJ2-5, with TRBD2 as a possible D gene (6 bases). CDR3 length equals 16 residues. In germline, CDR1 is WNHNN, CDR2 SYGVQD (reference sequence). Trimming left V 4 bases short and J 7 bases short, with 22 bases between. CDR3 loop: CASSASSGTFLGTQYF. The DNA of the CDR3 is TGCGCCAGCAGTGCTAGCTCGGGGACTTTCCTTGGGACCCAGTACTTC.

This clone appeared once. The chain uses TRBV30 and TRBJ1-1; the match to TRBD1 covers 8 bases. The ends lost 1 base at V and 3 bases at J; junction bases unmatched: 16. The CDR3 contains 18 residues. CDR1 is GTSNPN, CDR2 SVGIG, per germline (reference sequence). The CDR3 is CAWSGLGQGRKGYTEAFF. In nucleotides, the CDR3 is TGTGCCTGGAGTGGCCTCGGACAGGGAAGAAAAGGGTACACTGAAGCTTTCTTT.